The rows below give T cell receptor beta chains drawn from one sample of a study of neurological immune-mediated disorders. TCRdb re-called the 5' RACE reads with MiXCR, one entry per CDR3 protein. Of about 46,000 distinct CDR3 sequences in the sample, 3.5% to 5% were seen once. Material for sequencing was PBMCs. The receptors derive from a woman in her sixties with multiple sclerosis. Each CDR3 is given with its conserved first and last residue. The order of the fields is V gene, CDR3 protein.

v_gene: TRBV6-5
CDR3aa: CASSSGRVDQPQHF

v_gene: TRBV6-2/TRBV6-3
CDR3aa: CASSPRDRSVNQPQHF

v_gene: TRBV20-1
CDR3aa: CSAPAGGAVIETQYF

v_gene: TRBV20-1
CDR3aa: CSVHTLTDGYTF

v_gene: TRBV6-5
CDR3aa: CASRESLNEKLFF

v_gene: TRBV11-2
CDR3aa: CASSLVLFLTGELFF

v_gene: TRBV20-1
CDR3aa: CSAGKPGGPGELFF

v_gene: TRBV20-1
CDR3aa: CSARGLAGVSGELFF

v_gene: TRBV29-1
CDR3aa: CSVEDRNRDPTDTQYF

v_gene: TRBV7-2
CDR3aa: CASSLRATGIAGEKLFF

v_gene: TRBV7-2
CDR3aa: CASSLQQGSFGETQYF

v_gene: TRBV24-1
CDR3aa: CATGNRDRGTGELFF

v_gene: TRBV20-1
CDR3aa: CSARRVVWEQFF

v_gene: TRBV3-1
CDR3aa: CASSRGTSGEETQYF

v_gene: TRBV5-1
CDR3aa: CASSLDGQGAVDTQYF

v_gene: TRBV20-1
CDR3aa: CSASGRGDTQYF

v_gene: TRBV20-1
CDR3aa: CSAPGTGGPDTQYF

v_gene: TRBV20-1
CDR3aa: CSASRRPGIGELFF

v_gene: TRBV4-1
CDR3aa: CASSQSVGFQETQYF

v_gene: TRBV6-5
CDR3aa: CASSRGGNSPLHF

v_gene: TRBV7-3
CDR3aa: CASSRIREETQYF

v_gene: TRBV9
CDR3aa: CASSDTSGGEGETQYF

v_gene: TRBV20-1
CDR3aa: CSAREGLAGGQQFF

v_gene: TRBV6-5
CDR3aa: CASSTDRGRTEAFF

v_gene: TRBV20-1
CDR3aa: CSARGDSGGLAAQYF

v_gene: TRBV20-1
CDR3aa: CSATRQPYGYTF

v_gene: TRBV4-1
CDR3aa: CASSQVRLGAGAQYF

v_gene: TRBV5-1
CDR3aa: CASSHGFEQGSEQYF

v_gene: TRBV20-1
CDR3aa: CSAVDSNQPQHF

v_gene: TRBV6-2/TRBV6-3
CDR3aa: CASSYWQLAKNIQYF

v_gene: TRBV3-1
CDR3aa: CASSQELRSGLALVTDTQYF

v_gene: TRBV4-2
CDR3aa: CASSQGDQGVALYEQYF

v_gene: TRBV11-2
CDR3aa: CASSWPGGSGETQYF

v_gene: TRBV5-1
CDR3aa: CASSSDVNTEAFF

v_gene: TRBV5-1
CDR3aa: CASSFTAGGAGELFF

v_gene: TRBV5-1
CDR3aa: CASSVGQPYEQYF

v_gene: TRBV2
CDR3aa: CASSGVTGRQPQHF